Listed below are T cell receptor beta chains from one sample, sequenced in a study of CD8+ T cells in alopecia areata. Assay used: immunoSEQ multiplex PCR; TCRdb lists only in-frame clones, some missing. The sample has 120,000 to 150,000 clones, about four fifths seen once. The sequencing here drew on CD8+ T cells sorted from blood, taken at week 4, from a patient treated with tofacitinib. The receptors stem from a human donor with alopecia areata. Each CDR3 is given with its conserved first and last residue. D genes are given only for firm matches. The listing skips clone size in some rows; elsewhere it reads once, few, many or a size class.

J gene,clone size,V gene,D gene,CDR3 protein,CDR3 DNA
TRBJ2-5,.,TRBV18,.,CASSPPVGETQYF,TGTGCCAGCTCACCACCGGTAGGGGAGACCCAGTACTTC
TRBJ2-7,.,TRBV10-3,TRBD1,CAISELGRDSSYEQYF,TGTGCCATCAGTGAGTTGGGACGGGACAGCTCCTACGAGCAGTACTTC
TRBJ1-1,.,TRBV7-6,.,CASSLEPPYTEAFF,TGTGCCAGCAGCTTAGAGCCGCCCTACACTGAAGCTTTCTTT
TRBJ2-7,.,TRBV7-6,.,CASSLGSVSSYEQYF,TGTGCCAGCAGCTTAGGTTCCGTAAGCTCCTACGAGCAGTACTTC
TRBJ2-1,few,TRBV7-2,TRBD2,CASSLVLAGGHNEQFF,TGTGCCAGCAGCTTAGTACTGGCGGGGGGTCACAATGAGCAGTTCTTC
TRBJ2-2,.,TRBV7-2,.,CASSLGANTGELFF,TGTGCCAGCAGCTTAGGAGCGAACACCGGGGAGCTGTTTTTT
TRBJ1-1,.,TRBV5-6,.,CASSYGSTEAFF,TGTGCCAGCAGCTATGGATCAACTGAAGCTTTCTTT
TRBJ2-1,.,TRBV29-1,.,CSVRPSHEQFF,TGCAGCGTTCGCCCCAGTCATGAGCAGTTCTTC
TRBJ2-2,.,TRBV7-9,.,CASEEANTGELFF,TGTGCCAGCGAGGAGGCCAACACCGGGGAGCTGTTTTTT
TRBJ2-3,.,TRBV4-2,.,CASSQDFRGRTDTQYF,TGTGCCAGCAGCCAAGATTTCCGGGGACGCACAGATACGCAGTATTTT
TRBJ2-3,few,TRBV4-2,TRBD1,CASRQGDHQEDTQYF,TGTGCCAGCAGGCAGGGGGATCACCAGGAAGATACGCAGTATTTT
TRBJ2-7,few,TRBV29-1,TRBD1,CSVGTGAGEQYF,TGCAGCGTCGGGACAGGGGCGGGGGAGCAGTACTTC
TRBJ2-5,.,TRBV9,TRBD1,CASSAPRDRGETQYF,TGTGCCAGCAGCGCCCCTAGGGACAGGGGAGAGACCCAGTACTTC
TRBJ2-7,.,TRBV11-2,.,CASSLDHPGRSSYEQYF,TGTGCCAGCAGCTTAGATCATCCGGGAAGGAGCTCCTACGAGCAGTACTTC
TRBJ1-5,.,TRBV13,.,CASSSRGSNQPQHF,TGTGCCAGCAGCTCAAGGGGGAGCAATCAGCCCCAGCATTTT
TRBJ2-7,.,TRBV4-2,TRBD1,CASSQVGTGGEQYF,TGTGCCAGCAGCCAAGTCGGGACAGGGGGCGAGCAGTACTTC
TRBJ1-1,.,TRBV6-6,.,CASSYRVDTEAFF,TGTGCCAGCAGTTACAGGGTGGACACTGAAGCTTTCTTT
TRBJ2-7,.,TRBV7-9,.,CASSSTTGPKNEQYF,TGTGCCAGCAGCTCTACGACAGGTCCGAAGAACGAGCAGTACTTC
TRBJ1-1,.,TRBV7-7,.,CASSLGEDTEAFF,TGTGCTAGCAGCTTGGGGGAAGACACTGAAGCTTTCTTT
TRBJ2-7,.,TRBV13,.,CASRFQGTAEQYF,TGTGCCAGCAGGTTCCAGGGAACAGCCGAGCAGTACTTC
TRBJ2-5,.,TRBV28,.,CASSFRYSLDGETQYF,TGTGCCAGCAGTTTTCGTTACTCCCTCGATGGGGAGACCCAGTACTTC
TRBJ2-1,.,TRBV30,.,CASAPLTFAYNEQFF,TGTGCCTCTGCCCCCTTGACTTTCGCGTACAATGAGCAGTTCTTC